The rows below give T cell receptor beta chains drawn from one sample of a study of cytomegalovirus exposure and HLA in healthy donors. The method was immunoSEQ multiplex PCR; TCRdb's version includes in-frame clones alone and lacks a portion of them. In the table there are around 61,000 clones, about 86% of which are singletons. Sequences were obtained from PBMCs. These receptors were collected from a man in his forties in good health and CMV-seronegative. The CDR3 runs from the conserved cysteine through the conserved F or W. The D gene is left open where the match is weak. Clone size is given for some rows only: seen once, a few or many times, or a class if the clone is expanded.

CDR3 DNA: TGTGCCAGCAGTGTCCCTACAGGGGGCAGGCAGTTCTTC
CDR3 protein: CASSVPTGGRQFF
J gene: TRBJ2-1
D gene: TRBD1
CDR3 length: 13
clone size: -
V gene: TRBV25-1

CDR3 DNA: TGCGCCAGCAGCCAAGTGGGGACAGTCTCTGGAAACACCATATATTTT
CDR3 protein: CASSQVGTVSGNTIYF
J gene: TRBJ1-3
D gene: TRBD1
CDR3 length: 16
clone size: few
V gene: TRBV4-3

CDR3 DNA: TGTGCCAGCAGTAACAGGGGGCTGACTAATGAAAAACTGTTTTTT
CDR3 protein: CASSNRGLTNEKLFF
J gene: TRBJ1-4
D gene: TRBD1
CDR3 length: 15
clone size: -
V gene: TRBV2

CDR3 DNA: TGTGCCAGCGGAAGACGACTAGCGGGGGACAATGAGCAGTTCTTC
CDR3 protein: CASGRRLAGDNEQFF
J gene: TRBJ2-1
D gene: TRBD2
CDR3 length: 15
clone size: -
V gene: TRBV6-6

CDR3 DNA: TGTGCCAGCAGTTACAAAGGCCCAGGGGGCGAAAAACTGTTTTTT
CDR3 protein: CASSYKGPGGEKLFF
J gene: TRBJ1-4
D gene: TRBD1
CDR3 length: 15
clone size: few
V gene: TRBV6-5

CDR3 DNA: TGTGCCAGCAGCCTTGGACAGGGTCACTATGGCTACACCTTC
CDR3 protein: CASSLGQGHYGYTF
J gene: TRBJ1-2
D gene: TRBD1
CDR3 length: 14
clone size: -
V gene: TRBV7-8

CDR3 DNA: TGTGCCAGCAGCTTGGAAGATCCGGGAACCTATGGCTACACCTTC
CDR3 protein: CASSLEDPGTYGYTF
J gene: TRBJ1-2
D gene: -
CDR3 length: 15
clone size: -
V gene: TRBV5-4

CDR3 DNA: TGCGCCAGCAGCCACGGTCTGAGTTATGGGGCCAACGTCCTGACTTTC
CDR3 protein: CASSHGLSYGANVLTF
J gene: TRBJ2-6
D gene: -
CDR3 length: 16
clone size: -
V gene: TRBV5-1

CDR3 DNA: TGTGCCAGTAGTCACATACAGGGGGCGCAGGGCACTGAAGCTTTCTTT
CDR3 protein: CASSHIQGAQGTEAFF
J gene: TRBJ1-1
D gene: TRBD1
CDR3 length: 16
clone size: -
V gene: TRBV19

CDR3 DNA: TGTGCCAGCAGCTTCGCCGGGACAACTAACTATGGCTACACCTTC
CDR3 protein: CASSFAGTTNYGYTF
J gene: TRBJ1-2
D gene: -
CDR3 length: 15
clone size: -
V gene: TRBV7-2

CDR3 DNA: TGTGCCAGCAGCAAAGGCGGTTTTAATCAGCCCCAGCATTTT
CDR3 protein: CASSKGGFNQPQHF
J gene: TRBJ1-5
D gene: -
CDR3 length: 14
clone size: -
V gene: TRBV21-1

CDR3 DNA: TGTGCCATCAGTGACAGCTCTGGAAACACCATATATTTT
CDR3 protein: CAISDSSGNTIYF
J gene: TRBJ1-3
D gene: -
CDR3 length: 13
clone size: -
V gene: TRBV10-3

CDR3 DNA: TGTGCCAGCTCACGCCGACAGGGAGATGAAGCTTTCTTT
CDR3 protein: CASSRRQGDEAFF
J gene: TRBJ1-1
D gene: TRBD1
CDR3 length: 13
clone size: -
V gene: TRBV18

CDR3 DNA: TGTGCCAGCAGACCACCAGACAGCTATGGCTACACCTTC
CDR3 protein: CASRPPDSYGYTF
J gene: TRBJ1-2
D gene: -
CDR3 length: 13
clone size: -
V gene: TRBV14

CDR3 DNA: TGTGCCAGCAGCTTGTACCAGGGGCGAAATAATTCACCCCTCCACTTT
CDR3 protein: CASSLYQGRNNSPLHF
J gene: TRBJ1-6
D gene: -
CDR3 length: 16
clone size: once
V gene: TRBV5-5

CDR3 DNA: TGTGCCAGTACCGACAGGGGGCGAAGGGGCTACACCTTC
CDR3 protein: CASTDRGRRGYTF
J gene: TRBJ1-2
D gene: TRBD1
CDR3 length: 13
clone size: -
V gene: TRBV19

CDR3 DNA: TGTGCCAGCAGCATAAGACTAGCGGGGGCCGATCATACAACCTACGAGCAGTACTTC
CDR3 protein: CASSIRLAGADHTTYEQYF
J gene: TRBJ2-7
D gene: TRBD2
CDR3 length: 19
clone size: -
V gene: TRBV7-9

CDR3 DNA: TGTGCCAGCAGTTACTCAGGCGGTAACTATGGCTACACCTTC
CDR3 protein: CASSYSGGNYGYTF
J gene: TRBJ1-2
D gene: -
CDR3 length: 14
clone size: -
V gene: TRBV6-5

CDR3 DNA: TGTGCCAGCAGTCCCAACCCGGGGTATGAGCAGTTCTTC
CDR3 protein: CASSPNPGYEQFF
J gene: TRBJ2-1
D gene: -
CDR3 length: 13
clone size: -
V gene: TRBV7-3

CDR3 DNA: TGTGCCAGCAGCTCTAAACAGGGTTCGGGTTCACCCCTCCACTTT
CDR3 protein: CASSSKQGSGSPLHF
J gene: TRBJ1-6
D gene: -
CDR3 length: 15
clone size: -
V gene: TRBV11-3

CDR3 DNA: TGTGCCAGCGGAACTAGCGTGCAATACGAGCAGTACTTC
CDR3 protein: CASGTSVQYEQYF
J gene: TRBJ2-7
D gene: TRBD2
CDR3 length: 13
clone size: few
V gene: TRBV11-2

CDR3 DNA: TGTGCCTGGAGCCAGGGTTTTGGTCAGCCCCAGCATTTT
CDR3 protein: CAWSQGFGQPQHF
J gene: TRBJ1-5
D gene: -
CDR3 length: 13
clone size: -
V gene: TRBV30

CDR3 DNA: TGTGCCAGCAGTTTATACCCGGTTGGGACTACTGAAAAACTGTTTTTT
CDR3 protein: CASSLYPVGTTEKLFF
J gene: TRBJ1-4
D gene: -
CDR3 length: 16
clone size: -
V gene: TRBV27

CDR3 DNA: TGTGCCAGCACCCCGACAAGCCGGGGGTCTAACTATGGCTACACCTTC
CDR3 protein: CASTPTSRGSNYGYTF
J gene: TRBJ1-2
D gene: -
CDR3 length: 16
clone size: -
V gene: TRBV28